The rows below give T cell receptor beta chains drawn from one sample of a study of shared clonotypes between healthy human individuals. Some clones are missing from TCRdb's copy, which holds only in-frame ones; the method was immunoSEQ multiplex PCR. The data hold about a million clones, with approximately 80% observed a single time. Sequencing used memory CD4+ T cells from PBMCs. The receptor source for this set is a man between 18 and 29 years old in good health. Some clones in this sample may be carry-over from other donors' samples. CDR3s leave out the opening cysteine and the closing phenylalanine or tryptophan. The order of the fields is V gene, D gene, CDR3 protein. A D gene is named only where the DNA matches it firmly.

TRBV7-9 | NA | ASSFRQDNEKLF
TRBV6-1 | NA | ASSVEGDQIKPQH
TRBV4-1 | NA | ASSQDHRVNQPQH
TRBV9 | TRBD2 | ASSVAPSGRGETQY
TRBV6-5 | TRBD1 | ASIGAGGGFAEAF
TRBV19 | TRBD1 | ASTPGDRPYGYT
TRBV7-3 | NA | ASSLGVAADTQY
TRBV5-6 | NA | ASSLGTQNTEAF
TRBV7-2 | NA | ASSLRVNTDTQY
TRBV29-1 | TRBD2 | SVEGGRAPLNEQF
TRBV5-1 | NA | ASSREIRGTEAF
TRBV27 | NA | ASQRVRGVGELF
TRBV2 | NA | ASSTDKQETQY
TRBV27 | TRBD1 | ASSFYGGGSGYGYT
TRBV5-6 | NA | ASSLDRGTDTQY
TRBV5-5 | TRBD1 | ASSYTGAGANVLT
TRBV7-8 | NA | ASSFFPTGLLEGYGANVLT
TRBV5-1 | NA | ASSLGSNYGYT
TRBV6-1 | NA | ASSEPSGAGYGYT
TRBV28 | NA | ASSLRQSTEAF
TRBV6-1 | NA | ASIGWRYEQY
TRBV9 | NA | ASSGLGPISGANVLT
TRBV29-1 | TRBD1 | SVEGGQGVDTQY
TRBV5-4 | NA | ASSLVGTSYGYT
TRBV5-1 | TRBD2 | ASSPGLAGGSYNEQF
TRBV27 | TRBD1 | ASSLDRWAQQAF
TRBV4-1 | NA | ASSQLRTEVNSPLH
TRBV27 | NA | ASSFSGLRGTQY
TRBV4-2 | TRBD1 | ASSQPGTGGNYEQY
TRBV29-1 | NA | SVADGRGST
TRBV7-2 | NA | ASSLEAASNTEAF
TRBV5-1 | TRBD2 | ASSLRGTSGSPGELF
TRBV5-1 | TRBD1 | ASSVQGADTQY
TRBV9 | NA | ASSSGGPDGYT
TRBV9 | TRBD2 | ASSTQSGEGYNEQF
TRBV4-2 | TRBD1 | ASSQGEAGGAWYGYT
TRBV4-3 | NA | ASSPTIYSYEQY
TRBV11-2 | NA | ASSLVFWVDEQY
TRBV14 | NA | ASSQVEGTEAF
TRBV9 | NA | ASSGGALGNTIY
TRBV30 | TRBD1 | AWTWTGEETQY
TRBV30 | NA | AWSLRNEKLF
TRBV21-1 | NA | ASSKGSPFRGNTIY
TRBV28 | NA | ASRPRERGWGYYYEQY
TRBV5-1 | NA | ASSLDPGNQPQH
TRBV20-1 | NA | SALHNTEAF
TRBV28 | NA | ASSPRAYGYT
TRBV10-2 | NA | ASRVFVARPHSGANVLT
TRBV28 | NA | ASILGGADSSYNEQF
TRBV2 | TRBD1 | ASRRDRGSGANVLT
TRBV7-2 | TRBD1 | ASSWTGRTDTQY
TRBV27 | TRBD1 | ASSRTGTQGAASYNSPLH
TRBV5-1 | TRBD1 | ASSATQGANYGYT
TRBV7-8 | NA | ASSLARDSYEQY
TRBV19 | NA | ASSIGGPYTGELF
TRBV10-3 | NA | ATVTEYGDTQY
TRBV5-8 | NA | ASSRWGQEETQY
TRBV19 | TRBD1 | ASSVRGGQGLGYT
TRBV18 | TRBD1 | ASSPTGVSYEQY